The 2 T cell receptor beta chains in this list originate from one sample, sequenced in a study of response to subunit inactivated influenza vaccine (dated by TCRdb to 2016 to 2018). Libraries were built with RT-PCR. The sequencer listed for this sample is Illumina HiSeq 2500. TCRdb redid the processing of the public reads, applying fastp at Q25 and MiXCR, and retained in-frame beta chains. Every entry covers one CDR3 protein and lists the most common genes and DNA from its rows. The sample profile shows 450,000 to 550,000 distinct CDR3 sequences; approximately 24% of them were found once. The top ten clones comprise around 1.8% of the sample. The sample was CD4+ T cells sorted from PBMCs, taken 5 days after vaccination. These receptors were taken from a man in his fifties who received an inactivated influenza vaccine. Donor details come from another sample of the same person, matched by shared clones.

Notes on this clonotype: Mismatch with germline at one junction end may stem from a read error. This CDR3 is CAISSSFPMTSGGDETQYF. The CDR3, as DNA: TGTGCCATCAGTTCCTCTTTCCCGATGACTAGCGGGGGGGATGAGACCCAGTACTTC. The V and J genes are TRBV12-3 or TRBV12-4 and TRBJ2-5; 14 positions agree with TRBD2. The CDR3 is made up of 19 amino acids.

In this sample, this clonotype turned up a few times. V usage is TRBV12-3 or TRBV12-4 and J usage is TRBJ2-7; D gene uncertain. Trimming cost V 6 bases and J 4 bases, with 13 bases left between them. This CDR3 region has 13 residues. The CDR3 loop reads CASSYRLRYEQYF. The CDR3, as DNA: TGTGCCAGCAGCTATAGGCTAAGATACGAGCAGTACTTC.